Listed below are T cell receptor beta chains from one sample, sequenced in a study of cytomegalovirus exposure and HLA in healthy donors. Clones were sequenced by immunoSEQ multiplex PCR, and TCRdb holds only the in-frame ones, with some missing. The sample contains some 110,000 clones, roughly 9.9% of which appear only once. Sequenced input: PBMCs. The receptors were gathered from a man under 40 in good health and CMV-seronegative. Both conserved end residues are part of each CDR3. D genes are given only for firm matches. Clone size is not always given. Where it is, it says once, few, many or a class for expanded clones.

J gene | clone size | D gene | V gene | CDR3 protein | CDR3 DNA
TRBJ2-7 | few | . | TRBV5-4 | CASSSDGKGMFYEQYF | TGTGCCAGCAGCTCCGACGGCAAGGGGATGTTCTACGAGCAGTACTTC
TRBJ2-7 | . | TRBD1 | TRBV4-3 | CASSSSWTGSSYEQYF | TGCGCCAGCAGCTCCTCCTGGACAGGAAGCTCCTACGAGCAGTACTTC
TRBJ2-7 | . | . | TRBV5-6 | CASSLVASEAYEQYF | TGTGCCAGCAGCTTGGTGGCTAGCGAAGCCTACGAGCAGTACTTC
TRBJ2-3 | few | TRBD2 | TRBV5-4 | CASSSQAGSTDTQYF | TGTGCCAGCAGCTCACAAGCGGGGAGCACAGATACGCAGTATTTT
TRBJ2-7 | few | TRBD2 | TRBV18 | CASSPLTGLAGIGEQYF | TGTGCCAGCTCACCGCTGACGGGACTAGCGGGAATAGGGGAGCAGTACTTC
TRBJ2-2 | . | TRBD1 | TRBV7-2 | CASSSGTASNTGELFF | TGTGCCAGCAGCTCCGGGACAGCGTCGAACACCGGGGAGCTGTTTTTT
TRBJ1-2 | . | . | TRBV5-5 | CASSLVRENNYGYTF | TGTGCCAGCAGCTTGGTTCGAGAAAATAACTATGGCTACACCTTC
TRBJ1-3 | . | . | TRBV28 | CASSSAGSGNTIYF | TGTGCCAGCAGTTCCGCAGGGTCTGGAAACACCATATATTTT
TRBJ2-1 | few | TRBD2 | TRBV4-3 | CASSQDRPGGNNEQFF | TGCGCCAGCAGCCAAGATAGACCGGGGGGGAACAATGAGCAGTTCTTC
TRBJ2-7 | few | TRBD2 | TRBV19 | CASSTRTSGSPEQYF | TGTGCCAGTAGTACGAGGACTAGCGGGAGCCCCGAGCAGTACTTC
TRBJ2-7 | . | TRBD1 | TRBV29-1 | CSVEDGQGYEQYF | TGCAGCGTTGAAGATGGACAGGGTTACGAGCAGTACTTC
TRBJ2-7 | . | . | TRBV28 | CASSISSGTPYAYEQYF | TGTGCCAGCAGTATATCCTCCGGGACTCCATATGCCTACGAGCAGTACTTC
TRBJ2-7 | . | TRBD1 | TRBV5-1 | CASSLIQGNAREQYF | TGCGCCAGCAGCTTAATACAGGGGAATGCCCGCGAGCAGTACTTC
TRBJ2-3 | few | TRBD1 | TRBV25-1 | CASSEFGTAFTDTQYF | TGTGCCAGCAGTGAATTTGGGACAGCATTCACAGATACGCAGTATTTT
TRBJ1-4 | few | TRBD1 | TRBV4-1 | CASSRDGTGEQKVFF | TGCGCCAGCAGCCGAGACGGGACAGGGGAACAAAAAGTGTTTTTT
TRBJ2-7 | . | TRBD1 | TRBV5-1 | CASSFGTGEAGEQYF | TGCGCCAGCAGCTTTGGGACAGGGGAAGCTGGCGAGCAGTACTTC
TRBJ1-2 | few | . | TRBV19 | CASSQEGNYGYTF | TGTGCCAGTTCCCAGGAGGGAAACTATGGCTACACCTTC
TRBJ2-1 | . | . | TRBV4-1 | CASSGGVRNEQFF | TGCGCCAGCAGCGGCGGGGTGCGAAATGAGCAGTTCTTC
TRBJ2-7 | . | . | TRBV5-8 | CASSSRGDIEQYF | TGTGCCAGCAGCTCTCGGGGGGACATCGAGCAGTACTTC
TRBJ2-4 | once | TRBD1 | TRBV28 | CASSSGGGVNIQYF | TGTGCCAGCAGTTCAGGGGGCGGAGTGAACATTCAGTACTTC
TRBJ2-1 | few | TRBD2 | TRBV7-3 | CASSLGTSGTDEQFF | TGTGCCAGCAGCTTAGGAACTAGCGGAACGGATGAGCAGTTCTTC
TRBJ1-4 | . | TRBD1 | TRBV5-1 | CASSLAGQGGEKLFF | TGCGCCAGCAGCTTGGCAGGACAGGGTGGGGAAAAACTGTTTTTT
TRBJ2-1 | few | TRBD2 | TRBV19 | CASSIDTSGRAHEQFF | TGTGCCAGTAGTATCGACACTAGCGGGAGGGCCCATGAGCAGTTCTTC
TRBJ2-7 | few | TRBD2 | TRBV5-5 | CASSLGTSSLSYEQYF | TGTGCCAGCAGCTTGGGGACTAGCTCCTTGTCCTACGAGCAGTACTTC
TRBJ2-7 | few | TRBD2 | TRBV10-2 | CASMTTREGSYEQYF | TGCGCCAGCATGACTACGAGGGAGGGCTCCTACGAGCAGTACTTC
TRBJ2-3 | . | TRBD1 | TRBV19 | CASSVDRVITDTQYF | TGTGCCAGTAGTGTCGACAGGGTCATCACAGATACGCAGTATTTT
TRBJ1-2 | . | TRBD1 | TRBV18 | CASSPAGTGINYGYTF | TGTGCCAGCTCACCAGCCGGGACAGGGATTAACTATGGCTACACCTTC
TRBJ2-6 | . | . | TRBV11-1 | CASSLVGGANVLTF | TGTGCCAGCAGCTTAGTGGGCGGGGCCAACGTCCTGACTTTC
TRBJ1-5 | few | . | TRBV4-1 | CASSQARTEQPQHF | TGCGCCAGCAGCCAAGCCCGGACAGAGCAGCCCCAGCATTTT
TRBJ1-1 | few | . | TRBV7-8 | CASSLMVPGNTEAFF | TGTGCCAGCAGCTTAATGGTGCCAGGGAACACTGAAGCTTTCTTT
TRBJ1-1 | . | TRBD1 | TRBV18 | CASSPPTGDATEAFF | TGTGCCAGCTCACCTCCGACAGGGGATGCCACTGAAGCTTTCTTT
TRBJ2-7 | . | . | TRBV9 | CASTPSGTPVYEQYF | TGTGCCAGCACCCCGAGCGGGACACCAGTCTACGAGCAGTACTTC
TRBJ1-6 | few | TRBD1 | TRBV27 | CASSLIPGTGDSPLHF | TGTGCCAGCAGTTTAATCCCCGGGACAGGGGATTCACCCCTCCACTTT
TRBJ2-1 | . | TRBD1 | TRBV9 | CASSVIQGSYNEQFF | TGTGCCAGCAGCGTGATACAGGGGTCATACAATGAGCAGTTCTTC
TRBJ2-3 | . | . | TRBV18 | CASSLIPTDTQYF | TGTGCCAGCTCACTCATTCCCACAGATACGCAGTATTTT
TRBJ1-5 | . | . | TRBV28 | CASSLSPLGGGNSNQPQHF | TGTGCCAGCAGTTTATCTCCACTGGGGGGAGGTAATAGCAATCAGCCCCAGCATTTT
TRBJ2-1 | few | TRBD1 | TRBV7-9 | CASSSTGGWVEQFF | TGTGCCAGCAGCTCGACAGGGGGGTGGGTTGAGCAGTTCTTC
TRBJ2-1 | . | . | TRBV30 | CAWSPGKGPNEQFF | TGTGCCTGGAGTCCGGGAAAGGGTCCAAATGAGCAGTTCTTC
TRBJ2-1 | . | TRBD2 | TRBV19 | CAVTSGKVGSYNEQFF | TGTGCCGTCACTAGCGGGAAAGTTGGCTCCTACAATGAGCAGTTCTTC
TRBJ2-2 | few | TRBD2 | TRBV10-2 | CASSKTGTSVTGELFF | TGCGCCAGCAGCAAAACCGGGACTAGCGTCACCGGGGAGCTGTTTTTT
TRBJ1-3 | few | . | TRBV28 | CASSGTGRPSAGNTIYF | TGTGCCAGCAGCGGAACAGGCCGCCCCTCCGCTGGAAACACCATATATTTT
TRBJ2-5 | few | . | TRBV5-1 | CASSVDRGKQETQYF | TGCGCCAGCAGCGTTGATAGGGGAAAACAAGAGACCCAGTACTTC